This T cell receptor beta chain was retrieved from a study of persistence of HIV-infected CD4 T cells. General study results and limits: Degenerate expanded CDR3beta sequences were enriched among CMV- and Gag-responding cells.

This was the immunoSEQ version 4 assay in survey mode. Here immunoSEQ multiplex PCR was the method, and the copy in TCRdb shows in-frame clones only, minus some. The table records tens of thousands of clones, over 65% of them present only once. CDR1 and CDR2 from the germline V gene are KGHSH and LQKENI. Trimming left V 2 bases short and J 8 bases short, with 3 bases between. This CDR3 contains 11 residues. In the case of this clone: Its antigen is unknown.

The stimulus was an HIV-1 Gag 15-mer peptide pool, roughly 1 ug/peptide/mL. Responding CD4+ T cells were sorted by upregulation of both CD40 ligand and CD69. This TCR was sampled from an adult man with HIV who was CMV-seropositive. Sequenced material: CD4+ T cells sorted from PBMCs after roughly 18-hour stimulation, taken from a patient who received antiretroviral therapy. This chain joins TRBV18 and TRBJ1-4, with D uncertain. CDR3 loop: CASSPSEKLFF. CDR3 sequence (DNA): TGTGCCAGCTCACCATCAGAAAAACTGTTTTTT.